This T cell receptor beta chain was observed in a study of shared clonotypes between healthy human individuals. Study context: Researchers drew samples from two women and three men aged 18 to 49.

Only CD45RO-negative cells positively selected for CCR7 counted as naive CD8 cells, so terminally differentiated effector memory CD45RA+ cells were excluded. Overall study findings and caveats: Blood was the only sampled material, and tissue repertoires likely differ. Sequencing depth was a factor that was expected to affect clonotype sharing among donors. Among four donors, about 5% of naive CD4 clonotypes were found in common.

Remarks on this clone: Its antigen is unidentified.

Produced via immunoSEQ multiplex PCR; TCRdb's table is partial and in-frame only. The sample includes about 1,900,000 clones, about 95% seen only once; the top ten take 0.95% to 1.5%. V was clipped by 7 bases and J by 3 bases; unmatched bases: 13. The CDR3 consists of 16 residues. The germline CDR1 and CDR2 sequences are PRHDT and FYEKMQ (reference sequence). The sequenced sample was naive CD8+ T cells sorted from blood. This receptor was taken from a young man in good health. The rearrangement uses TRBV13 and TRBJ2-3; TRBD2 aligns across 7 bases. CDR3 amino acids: CASTPGAGAGTDTQYF. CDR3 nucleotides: TGTGCCAGCACCCCTGGGGCGGGAGCCGGAACAGATACGCAGTATTTT.